The 26 T cell receptor beta chains given below trace back to one sample, sequenced in a study of T-cell reconstitution after alpha-beta-depleted transplantation in children. The TCRbeta library was prepared with unique molecular identifiers. Each CDR3 protein gets one entry after TCRdb re-called the PCR reads with MiXCR. The profile shows approximately 240,000 distinct CDR3 sequences, 8% to 10% of them singletons. The sample here was PBMCs from the stem cell graft donor, taken from the stem cell graft. The receptors stem from a human donor who donated a stem cell graft to a child with acute lymphoblastic leukemia.

This clonotype was picked up a small number of times. The chain links TRBV7-8 to TRBJ2-1; 12 bases are shared with TRBD2. J was trimmed by 8 bases and V by 4 bases; bases with no gene match: 21. Germline CDR1 SGHVS, CDR2 FQNEAQ. The CDR3 spans 20 residues. The CDR3 nucleotides are TGTGCCAGCAGCTCCTCTAGCGGGGGGGCTTTCAGGCGGGGGATCGATGAGCAGTTCTTC. Translated: CASSSSSGGAFRRGIDEQFF.

This chain joins TRBV30 and TRBJ2-1, with 8 positions matching TRBD2. The germline V gene has CDR1 GTSNPN and CDR2 SVGIG (reference sequence). Losses at the gene ends were 4 bases for V and 0 bases for J; bases not matched to a gene: 8. The CDR3 length is 16 residues. As DNA, the CDR3 is TGTGCCTGGAAAAAAGCGGGGGAGCTCTCCTACAATGAGCAGTTCTTC. It specifies CAWKKAGELSYNEQFF.

The gene calls are TRBV11-2 and TRBJ1-6; 7 nucleotides match TRBD1. The trim removed 5 bases at V and 8 bases at J, leaving 6 bases unmatched. The CDR3 spans 14 residues. Germline V CDR1 and CDR2: SGHAT, FQNNGV. The DNA of the CDR3 is TGTGCCAGCAGCCGGGACAGAGGGGATTCACCCCTCCACTTT. Protein sequence: CASSRDRGDSPLHF. The full variable domain, its missing parts supplied by reference TRBV11-2 and TRBJ1-6, is EAGVAQSPRYKIIEKRQSVAFWCNPISGHATLYWYQQILGQGPKLLIQFQNNGVVDDSQLPKDRFSAERLKGVDSTLKIQPAKLEDSAVYLCASSRDRGDSPLHFGNGTRLTVT.

The chain combines TRBV11-2 with TRBJ1-1; D perhaps matches TRBD1 (5 bases). CDR1 is SGHAT and CDR2 is FQNNGV in the germline V gene. CDR3 length: 17 amino acids. The germline V and J ends were trimmed by 5 bases and 1 base, with 20 bases remaining between them. The CDR3, as DNA: TGTGCCAGCAGCCCGAGGACACTTCCGGGAACGAACACTGAAGCTTTCTTT. Amino acids: CASSPRTLPGTNTEAFF. Supplemented by reference TRBV11-2 and TRBJ1-1, the full variable domain reads EAGVAQSPRYKIIEKRQSVAFWCNPISGHATLYWYQQILGQGPKLLIQFQNNGVVDDSQLPKDRFSAERLKGVDSTLKIQPAKLEDSAVYLCASSPRTLPGTNTEAFFGQGTRLTVV.

This clonotype was seen at least ten times. CDR3 bases: TGCAGCGCTGCCGGGACAGCAGCCTACGAGCAGTACTTC. Residues: CSAAGTAAYEQYF. This chain joins TRBV29-1 and TRBJ2-7; TRBD1 aligns across 7 bases. In germline, CDR1 is SQVTM, CDR2 ANQGSEA. V dropped 7 bases and J dropped 2; count of bases not matched to a gene: 8. This CDR3 is 13 amino acids long.

The V and J genes are TRBV20-1 and TRBJ2-1; 8 positions match TRBD2. The CDR3 contains 13 residues. Germline values: CDR1 DFQATT, CDR2 SNEGSKA (reference sequence). Trimming cost V 3 bases and J 6 bases; bases outside gene matches: 4. The CDR3 DNA reads TGCAGTGCTAGCGGGGGGGCCCTCAATGAGCAGTTCTTC. Amino acid sequence: CSASGGALNEQFF.

This clonotype was detected many times. The chain uses TRBV7-9 and TRBJ2-5; possibly TRBD1 or TRBD2 for D (5 bases each). Germline V gene lookup returns CDR1 SEHNR and CDR2 FQNEAQ (reference sequence). Trimming pared 6 bases from V and 6 bases from J, leaving 11 bases between. The CDR3 covers 12 residues. Here the CDR3 DNA reads TGTGCCAGCAGAACCGGGGACCAGACCCAGTACTTC. This translates into CASRTGDQTQYF.

The chain combines TRBV6-5 with TRBJ2-7; 11 bases are a match to TRBD1. This CDR3 is 14 amino acids long. In germline, CDR1 is MNHEY, CDR2 SVGAGI. Trimming at V came to 3 bases and at J to 3 bases, leaving 1 base not matched to a gene. CDR3 in amino acids: CASSYGTGGYEQYF. CDR3 in DNA: TGTGCCAGCAGTTATGGGACAGGGGGCTACGAGCAGTACTTC.

The rearrangement joins TRBV20-1 to TRBJ1-1; 8 nucleotides match TRBD1. CDR3 size: 13 residues. Trimming at V came to 6 bases and at J to 5 bases, leaving 8 bases not matched to a gene. Germline V gives CDR1 DFQATT, CDR2 SNEGSKA (reference sequence). The CDR3, as DNA: TGCAGTGCCAACCAGGGGGCGCTGACTGAAGCTTTCTTT. Its protein is CSANQGALTEAFF.

This clonotype has a count of ten or more. CDR3 sequence reads: CATSRDPGNYGYTF. The CDR3 DNA is TGTGCCACCAGCAGAGATCCCGGGAACTATGGCTACACCTTC. The rearrangement joins TRBV15 to TRBJ1-2, with D hard to call. Deletions cut 0 bases from V and 2 bases from J, with 7 bases between. CDR3 length equals 14 residues. Germline CDR1 reads LNHNV; CDR2 reads YYDKDF (reference sequence). Supplemented by reference TRBV15 and TRBJ1-2, the full variable domain reads DAMVIQNPRYQVTQFGKPVTLSCSQTLNHNVMYWYQQKSSQAPKLLFHYYDKDFNNEADTPDNFQSRRPNTSFCFLDIRSPGLGDTAMYLCATSRDPGNYGYTFGSGTRLTVV.

The chain is built from TRBV3-1 and TRBJ2-7; 9 bases line up with TRBD1. The germline V gene has CDR1 LGHDT and CDR2 YNNKEL (reference sequence). The CDR3 sequence is 15 residues long. The ends lost 1 base at V and 5 bases at J; junction bases unmatched: 6. CDR3 residues: CASSQVTQGANEQYF. In DNA form, the CDR3 reads TGTGCCAGCAGCCAAGTAACACAGGGGGCCAACGAGCAGTACTTC.

This clonotype occurred many times. This chain links TRBV27 with TRBJ2-7, with D unresolved. Trimming took off 0 bases at V and 0 bases at J, with 9 bases between the two ends. The CDR3 totals 15 residues. CDR1 MNHEY and CDR2 SMNVEV come from the germline V gene (reference sequence). The CDR3 sequence: CASSLSRISSYEQYF. Here the CDR3 DNA reads TGTGCCAGCAGTTTATCACGGATAAGCTCCTACGAGCAGTACTTC.

V usage is TRBV5-1 and J usage is TRBJ2-7; D is undetermined. The V end lost 0 bases, the J end lost 3 bases, and 7 bases lay between the germline ends. This CDR3 is 13 amino acids long. Germline CDR1 is SGHRS and CDR2 is YFSETQ. CDR3 bases: TGCGCCAGCAGCTTGGAGGCCAGCTACGAGCAGTACTTC. Its translation is CASSLEASYEQYF. The full variable domain, in which reference TRBV5-1 and TRBJ2-7 provide the parts outside the CDR3, is KAGVTQTPRYLIKTRGQQVTLSCSPISGHRSVSWYQQTPGQGLQFLFEYFSETQRNKGNFPGRFSGRQFSNSRSEMNVSTLELGDSALYLCASSLEASYEQYFGPGTRLTVT.

Points on this clonotype: A junction end diverges from the germline sequence, so it may reflect a read error. J is TRBJ2-1 and V is TRBV27; the match to TRBD2 covers 11 bases. This CDR3 has 16 amino acids. Germline values: CDR1 MNHEY, CDR2 SMNVEV (reference sequence). The CDR3 DNA sequence: TGTGCCAGCAGTCTATCTAGCGGGGGGCGGGTCTATGAGCAGTTCTTC. This translates into CASSLSSGGRVYEQFF.

This clonotype was picked up many times. The CDR3 spells CASSQATAEAFF. The DNA of the CDR3 is TGTGCCAGCAGCCAAGCTACCGCTGAAGCTTTCTTT. This sequence joins TRBV3-1 and TRBJ1-1, with D hard to call. Trimming removed 1 base from V and 6 bases from J, with 6 bases in between. This CDR3 spans 12 amino acids. CDR1 and CDR2 (germline): LGHDT, YNNKEL (reference sequence).

In this sample, this clonotype turned up a few times. The J gene is TRBJ2-1, the V gene TRBV7-9; the match to TRBD2 covers 13 bases. Germline V gene data show CDR1 as SEHNR and CDR2 as FQNEAQ (reference sequence). Trimming took 6 bases from V and 7 from J; bases not matched to a gene: 9. This CDR3 region has 16 residues. The CDR3 reads CASRQTSGGRLNEQFF. CDR3 nucleotide sequence: TGTGCCAGCAGGCAGACTAGCGGGGGGAGACTAAATGAGCAGTTCTTC.

This clonotype was detected a few times. The CDR3, as DNA: TGTGCCAGCAGTACCCGCTTCTCTCACAGGGGCTCACCCCTCCACTTT. It codes for CASSTRFSHRGSPLHF. The rearrangement joins TRBV6-1 to TRBJ1-6; 7 nucleotides line up with TRBD1. Germline V gene data show CDR1 as MNHNS and CDR2 as SASEGT. The CDR3 is made up of 16 amino acids. V shed 5 bases and J 10 bases; nucleotides not matched to a gene: 14.

The chain is built from TRBV7-9 and TRBJ1-2; the D gene is possibly TRBD1 (5 bases). V was clipped by 1 base and J by 3 bases, with 15 bases between them. Germline V CDR1 and CDR2: SEHNR, FQNEAQ (reference sequence). The CDR3 is made up of 16 amino acids. The CDR3 coding sequence is TGTGCCAGCAGCTTAGGTCCTCTCCTGGGGGACTATGGCTACACCTTC. It translates to CASSLGPLLGDYGYTF.

Here the CDR3 DNA reads TGTGCCAGTAGTACCAACCCGGACAGGACAGATGGCTACACCTTC. Translation: CASSTNPDRTDGYTF. The V gene is TRBV19, the J gene TRBJ1-2, with 7 bases lining up with TRBD1. V trimming: 4 bases; J trimming: 6 bases; junction bases outside the gene matches: 11. This CDR3 has 15 residues. Germline assignment: CDR1 LNHDA and CDR2 SQIVND (reference sequence).

This clonotype was counted a few times. V is TRBV19 and J is TRBJ2-3, with 9 bases fitting TRBD1. V lost 2 bases and J lost 4; bases outside the gene matches: 7. Germline CDR1 reads LNHDA; CDR2 reads SQIVND (reference sequence). This CDR3 region has 16 residues. The CDR3 nucleotides read TGTGCCAGTAGTATAACCGGGACAGGGTGGGCAGATACGCAGTATTTT. Translation gives CASSITGTGWADTQYF.

This sequence joins TRBV6-5 and TRBJ1-1; no reliable D call. Germline assignment: CDR1 MNHEY and CDR2 SVGAGI. The CDR3 is 13 amino acids. V dropped 6 bases and J dropped 8 bases, with 16 bases sitting between them. CDR3 nucleotide sequence: TGTGCCAGCAGCCCTTATGGGGATGGCGAAGCTTTCTTT. It is translated as CASSPYGDGEAFF.

This clonotype was recorded a few times. Written as DNA, the CDR3 is TGTGCCAGTAGACAGGGGCTCAATCAGCCCCAGCATTTT. Its translation: CASRQGLNQPQHF. The rearrangement links TRBV27 to TRBJ1-5, with 8 bases matching TRBD1. V lost 9 bases to trimming and J lost 3 bases; unmatched junction nucleotides: 4. From germline, CDR1 is MNHEY and CDR2 SMNVEV (reference sequence). The CDR3 has 13 residues.

V is TRBV5-1 and J is TRBJ2-4; TRBD2 is a possible D gene (5 bases). CDR3 size: 14 residues. Germline CDR1 reads SGHRS; CDR2 reads YFSETQ. V was shortened by 0 bases and J by 8 bases, with 12 bases between the two germline ends. Written as DNA, the CDR3 is TGCGCCAGCAGCTTGGACCGCCCGAGGGACATTCAGTACTTC. Its translation is CASSLDRPRDIQYF.

This clonotype was counted between two and nine times. V is TRBV5-1 and J is TRBJ2-3; D is uncertain. The CDR3 contains 15 residues. V was shortened by 0 bases and J by 6 bases, with 14 bases between the two germline ends. Per the germline V gene, CDR1 is SGHRS and CDR2 is YFSETQ. CDR3 DNA sequence: TGCGCCAGCAGCTTGGCGGGCGATCCCGCGGATACGCAGTATTTT. Translated, it gives CASSLAGDPADTQYF.

The chain recombines TRBV7-7 with TRBJ2-2; D is tentatively TRBD1 or TRBD2 (5 bases each). The germline V gene encodes CDR1 SSHAT and CDR2 FNYEAQ (reference sequence). The CDR3 spans 15 residues. V lost 6 bases and J lost 3, with 14 bases in between. Here the CDR3 reads CASRRQGVDTGELFF. In DNA, the CDR3 is TGTGCCAGCAGACGTCAGGGAGTAGACACCGGGGAGCTGTTTTTT.

V gene TRBV6-2 or TRBV6-3 combines with J gene TRBJ2-7; D gene unclear. V lost 6 bases, J lost 0 bases, and 12 bases lay in between. CDR1 and CDR2 (germline): MNHEY, SVGEGT. There are 14 residues in the CDR3. Here the CDR3 DNA reads TGTGCCAGCAGCCCGGCAGGCCCCTCCTACGAGCAGTACTTC. Its translation: CASSPAGPSYEQYF.